This entry describes one T cell receptor (beta chain). The assay was immunoSEQ multiplex PCR, and TCRdb's table has in-frame clones only and misses some. The data show fewer than 110,000 clones, around nine tenths seen once. CDR3 size: 14 residues. Trimming cost V 2 bases and J 2 bases; bases outside gene matches: 3. The germline gives CDR1 MNHEY, CDR2 SVGAGI. This sample was taken from a study of T cell changes during pregnancy in multiple sclerosis. This material consisted of peripheral blood, taken after pregnancy. This clonotype was obtained from a female donor with multiple sclerosis, enrolled in a pregnancy study. The V gene is TRBV6-5, the J gene TRBJ2-7; TRBD2 agrees at 7 bases. The chain's CDR3 is CASSYNGRPYEQYF. The CDR3 bases are TGTGCCAGCAGTTACAACGGGAGGCCCTACGAGCAGTACTTC.